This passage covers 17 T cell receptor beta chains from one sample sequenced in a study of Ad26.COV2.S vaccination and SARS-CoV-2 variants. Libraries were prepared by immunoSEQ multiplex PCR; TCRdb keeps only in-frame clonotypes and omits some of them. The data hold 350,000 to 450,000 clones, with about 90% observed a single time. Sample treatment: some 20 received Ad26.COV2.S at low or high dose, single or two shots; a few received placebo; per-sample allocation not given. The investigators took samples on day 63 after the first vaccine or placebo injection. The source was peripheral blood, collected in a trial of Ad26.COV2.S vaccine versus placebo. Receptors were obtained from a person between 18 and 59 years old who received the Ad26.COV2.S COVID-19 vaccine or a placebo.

The CDR3, as DNA: TGCGCCAGCAGCTTGGTGGGCAGGGGGTACACTGAAGCTTTCTTT. Its protein is CASSLVGRGYTEAFF. The chain couples TRBV5-1 to TRBJ1-1, with 7 bases identical to TRBD1. From germline, CDR1 is SGHRS and CDR2 YFSETQ. The V segment lost 0 bases and the J segment 3 bases; nucleotides outside the gene matches: 5. This CDR3 comprises 15 residues.

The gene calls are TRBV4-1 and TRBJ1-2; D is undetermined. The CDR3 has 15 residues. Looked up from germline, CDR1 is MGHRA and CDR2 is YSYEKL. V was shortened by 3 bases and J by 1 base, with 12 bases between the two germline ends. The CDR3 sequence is CASSQTQRDNYGYTF. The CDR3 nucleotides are TGCGCCAGCAGCCAGACCCAGCGGGATAACTATGGCTACACCTTC.

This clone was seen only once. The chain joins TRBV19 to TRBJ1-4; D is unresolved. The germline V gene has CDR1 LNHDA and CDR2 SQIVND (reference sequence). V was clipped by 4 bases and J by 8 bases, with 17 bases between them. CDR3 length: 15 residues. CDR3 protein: CASSNELRDSEKLFF. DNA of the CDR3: TGTGCCAGTAGTAATGAGTTGAGGGATAGCGAAAAACTGTTTTTT.

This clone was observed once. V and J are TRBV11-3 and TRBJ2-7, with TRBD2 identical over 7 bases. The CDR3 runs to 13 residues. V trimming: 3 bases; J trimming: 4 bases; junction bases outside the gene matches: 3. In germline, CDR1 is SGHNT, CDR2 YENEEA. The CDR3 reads CASSFGGVYEQYF. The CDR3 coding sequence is TGTGCCAGCAGCTTTGGGGGGGTTTACGAGCAGTACTTC.

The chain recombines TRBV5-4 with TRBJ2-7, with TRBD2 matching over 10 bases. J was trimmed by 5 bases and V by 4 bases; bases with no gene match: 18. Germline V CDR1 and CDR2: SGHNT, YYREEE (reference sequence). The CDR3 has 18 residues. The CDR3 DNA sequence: TGTGCCAGCAGCCATGGATCTAGCGGGAGCTCGTTTAGGCACGAGCAGTACTTC. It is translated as CASSHGSSGSSFRHEQYF. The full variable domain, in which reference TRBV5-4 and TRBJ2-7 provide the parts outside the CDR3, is ETGVTQSPTHLIKTRGQQVTLRCSSQSGHNTVSWYQQALGQGPQFIFQYYREEENGRGNFPPRFSGLQFPNYSSELNVNALELDDSALYLCASSHGSSGSSFRHEQYFGPGTRLTVT.

CDR3 coding DNA: TGTGCCAGCAGTTACTCTCCTCGGGTCACCCACGAGCAGTACTTC. Protein product: CASSYSPRVTHEQYF. The rearrangement uses TRBV6-5 and TRBJ2-7; D ambiguous. Between the trimmed V and J ends, which lost 0 bases and 5 bases, there was a span of 14 bases. There are 15 residues in the CDR3. CDR1 MNHEY and CDR2 SVGAGI come from the germline V gene.

CDR3 protein: CASTITGTGGYNEQFF. In DNA, the CDR3 is TGTGCCAGTACCATAACCGGGACAGGGGGCTACAATGAGCAGTTCTTC. J is TRBJ2-1 and V is TRBV19; TRBD1 matches at 11 bases. V lost 7 bases and J lost 3; bases outside the gene matches: 8. In germline, CDR1 is LNHDA, CDR2 SQIVND (reference sequence). CDR3 length: 16 amino acids.

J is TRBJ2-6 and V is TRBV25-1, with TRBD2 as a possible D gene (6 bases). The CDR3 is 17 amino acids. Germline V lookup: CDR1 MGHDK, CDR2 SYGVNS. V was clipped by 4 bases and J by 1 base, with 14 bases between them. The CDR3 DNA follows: TGTGCCAGCAGTGGGGCGGGGCAGACTTCTGGGGCCAACGTCCTGACTTTC. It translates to CASSGAGQTSGANVLTF.

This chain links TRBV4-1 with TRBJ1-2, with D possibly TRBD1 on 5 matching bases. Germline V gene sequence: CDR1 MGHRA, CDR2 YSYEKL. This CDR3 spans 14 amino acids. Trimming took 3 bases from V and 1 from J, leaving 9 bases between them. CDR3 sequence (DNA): TGCGCCAGCAGCCACCTGCAGGGTAACTATGGCTACACCTTC. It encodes CASSHLQGNYGYTF.

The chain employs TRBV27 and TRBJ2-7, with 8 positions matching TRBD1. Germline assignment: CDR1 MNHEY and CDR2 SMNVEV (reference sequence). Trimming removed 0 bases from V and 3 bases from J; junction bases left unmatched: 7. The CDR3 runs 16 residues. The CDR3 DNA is TGTGCCAGCAGTTTATCCAGGACAGGGAATGACTACGAGCAGTACTTC. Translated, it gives CASSLSRTGNDYEQYF.

The chain's CDR3 is CASSKKLTSSTDTQYF. The DNA of the CDR3 is TGTGCCAGCAGCAAAAAGTTAACATCTAGCACAGATACGCAGTATTTT. This chain joins TRBV21-1 and TRBJ2-3; the tabulated D call, TRBD1, remains unverified against the DNA. TRBV21-1 is deemed a pseudogene. The CDR3 extends over 16 amino acids.

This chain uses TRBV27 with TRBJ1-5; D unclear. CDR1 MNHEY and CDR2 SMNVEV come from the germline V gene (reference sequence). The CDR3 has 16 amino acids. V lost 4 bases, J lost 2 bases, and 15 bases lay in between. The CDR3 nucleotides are TGTGCCAGCAGTTCCCGGGTGGGTCCTGGCAATCAGCCCCAGCATTTT. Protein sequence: CASSSRVGPGNQPQHF.

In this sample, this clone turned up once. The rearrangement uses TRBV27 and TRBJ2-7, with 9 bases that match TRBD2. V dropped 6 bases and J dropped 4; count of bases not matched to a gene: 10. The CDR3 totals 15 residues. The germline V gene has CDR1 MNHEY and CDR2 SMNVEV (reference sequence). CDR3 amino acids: CASSPAGGLPYEQYF. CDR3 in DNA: TGTGCCAGCAGCCCCGCGGGGGGGCTCCCATACGAGCAGTACTTC.

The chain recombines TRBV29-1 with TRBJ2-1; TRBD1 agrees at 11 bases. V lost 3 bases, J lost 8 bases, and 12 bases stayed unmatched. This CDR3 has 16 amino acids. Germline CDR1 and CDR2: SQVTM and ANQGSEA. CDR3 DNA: TGCAGCGTTGATCCACCCGGACAGGGGGCTGTCTATGAGCAGTTCTTC. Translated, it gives CSVDPPGQGAVYEQFF.

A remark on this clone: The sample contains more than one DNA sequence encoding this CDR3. CDR3 protein: CASSPRGNTEAFF. The CDR3, as DNA: TGTGCCAGCTCACCACGGGGGAACACTGAAGCTTTCTTT. V is TRBV18 and J is TRBJ1-1; D unclear. The CDR3 consists of 13 residues. Germline V gene lookup returns CDR1 KGHSH and CDR2 LQKENI. Trimming took 1 base from V and 1 from J, leaving 4 bases between them.

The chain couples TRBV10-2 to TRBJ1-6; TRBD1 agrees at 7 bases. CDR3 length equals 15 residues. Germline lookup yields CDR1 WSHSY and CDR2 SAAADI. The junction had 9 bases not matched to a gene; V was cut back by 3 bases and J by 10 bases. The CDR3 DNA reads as TGCGCCAGCAGTGAATTACAGGGGAGTCTGTCACCCCTCCACTTT. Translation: CASSELQGSLSPLHF.

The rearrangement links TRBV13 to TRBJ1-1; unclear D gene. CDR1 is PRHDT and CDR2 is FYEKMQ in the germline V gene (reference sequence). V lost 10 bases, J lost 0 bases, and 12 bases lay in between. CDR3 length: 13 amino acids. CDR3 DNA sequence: TGTGCCACCACCGCCATCGTGAACACTGAAGCTTTCTTT. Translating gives CATTAIVNTEAFF.